One sample yielded the 6 T cell receptor beta chains listed below, sequenced in a study of response to subunit inactivated influenza vaccine. Using its own MiXCR run on the RT-PCR reads, TCRdb lists one record per CDR3 protein. Among about 650,000 distinct CDR3 sequences listed, approximately 15% were seen once. The sequenced sample was PBMCs from blood, obtained less than 13 days after vaccination. All receptors come from a man aged 45-65 years who received an inactivated influenza vaccine.

This clonotype appeared a few times. The chain couples TRBV7-2 to TRBJ2-7; TRBD1 matches 10 bases. CDR1 SGHTA and CDR2 FQGNSA come from the germline V gene. The V segment lost 5 bases and the J segment 5 bases; nucleotides outside the gene matches: 9. This CDR3 contains 15 residues. The CDR3 here is CASSVQGTGDHEQYF. CDR3 nucleotides: TGTGCCAGCAGCGTACAAGGGACAGGGGATCACGAGCAGTACTTC. The complete variable domain, with remaining parts taken from reference TRBV7-2 and TRBJ2-7, reads GAGVSQSPSNKVTEKGKDVELRCDPISGHTALYWYRQSLGQGLEFLIYFQGNSAPDKSGLPSDRFSAERTGGSVSTLTIQRTQQEDSAVYLCASSVQGTGDHEQYFGPGTRLTVT.

The J gene is TRBJ2-7, the V gene TRBV6-2 or TRBV6-3; D unresolved. Trimming removed 6 bases at V and 3 bases at J, with 6 bases between. The CDR3 length is 11 residues. In germline, CDR1 is MNHEY, CDR2 SVGEGT. The CDR3 region is CASSQHYEQYF. The DNA of the CDR3 is TGTGCCAGCAGCCAACACTACGAGCAGTACTTC.

This clonotype occurred a few times. The chain couples TRBV20-1 to TRBJ2-4, with a weak D call TRBD2 (5 bases). V lost 2 bases, J lost 0 bases, and 14 bases lay in between. In germline, CDR1 is DFQATT, CDR2 SNEGSKA (reference sequence). This CDR3 comprises 16 residues. The CDR3 region is CSARYFEGIAKNIQYF. In DNA, the CDR3 is TGCAGTGCTAGATACTTCGAGGGAATAGCCAAAAACATTCAGTACTTC.

This clonotype has just a few counts. This chain joins TRBV20-1 and TRBJ2-3; 8 positions match TRBD2. V lost 7 bases and J lost 0; bases outside the gene matches: 6. The germline V gene has CDR1 DFQATT and CDR2 SNEGSKA (reference sequence). This CDR3 contains 14 residues. The CDR3 DNA sequence: TGCAGTGTGGGGCGGGGGGCTAGCACAGATACGCAGTATTTT. This gives the protein CSVGRGASTDTQYF.

This clonotype was seen a handful of times. The V and J genes are TRBV5-1 and TRBJ2-1, with 9 positions matching TRBD2. The CDR3 runs 16 residues. The J segment lost 4 bases and the V segment lost 4 bases, leaving 9 bases of the junction unmatched. Germline lookup yields CDR1 SGHRS and CDR2 YFSETQ. CDR3 sequence (DNA): TGCGCCAGCAGCATGAATCCGACTAGCGGATACAATGAGCAGTTCTTC. The encoded protein is CASSMNPTSGYNEQFF.

V and J are TRBV15 and TRBJ1-4; TRBD1 is a possible D gene (6 bases). Germline assignment: CDR1 LNHNV and CDR2 YYDKDF (reference sequence). Trimming cost V 4 bases and J 1 base, with 7 bases left between them. The CDR3 extends over 14 amino acids. The CDR3 DNA sequence: TGTGCCACCAGCAAGACAGGAACTAATGAAAAACTGTTTTTT. Its protein product is CATSKTGTNEKLFF.